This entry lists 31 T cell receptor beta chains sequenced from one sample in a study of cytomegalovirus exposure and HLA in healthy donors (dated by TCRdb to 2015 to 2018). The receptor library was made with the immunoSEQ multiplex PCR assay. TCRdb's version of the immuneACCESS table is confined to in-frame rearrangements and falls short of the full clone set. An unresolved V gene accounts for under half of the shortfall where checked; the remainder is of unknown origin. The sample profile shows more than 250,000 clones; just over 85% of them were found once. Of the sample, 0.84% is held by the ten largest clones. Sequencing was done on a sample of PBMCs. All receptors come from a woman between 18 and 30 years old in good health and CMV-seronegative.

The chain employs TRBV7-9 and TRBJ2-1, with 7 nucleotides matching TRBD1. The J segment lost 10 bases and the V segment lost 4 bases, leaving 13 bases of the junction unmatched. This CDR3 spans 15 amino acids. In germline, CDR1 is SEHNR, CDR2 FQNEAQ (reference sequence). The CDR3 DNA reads TGTGCCAGCAGCTCGGACAGGCTATACAGCAACGAGCAGTTCTTC. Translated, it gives CASSSDRLYSNEQFF.

The CDR3 nucleotides are TGCGCCAGCAGCCAAGAGCCCCCAGGAAGCCTTCACTATGGCTACACCTTC. It yields the protein CASSQEPPGSLHYGYTF. The chain recombines TRBV4-3 with TRBJ1-2, with D unresolved. This CDR3 has 17 amino acids. Trimming removed 0 bases from V and 3 bases from J, with 17 bases in between. Germline V CDR1 and CDR2: LGHNA, YSLEER.

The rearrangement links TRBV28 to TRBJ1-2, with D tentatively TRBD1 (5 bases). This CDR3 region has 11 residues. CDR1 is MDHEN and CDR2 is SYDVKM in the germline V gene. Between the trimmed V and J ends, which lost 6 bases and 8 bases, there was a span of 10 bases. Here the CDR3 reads CASRTGGGYTF. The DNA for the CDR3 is TGTGCCAGCAGGACCGGGGGAGGCTACACCTTC.

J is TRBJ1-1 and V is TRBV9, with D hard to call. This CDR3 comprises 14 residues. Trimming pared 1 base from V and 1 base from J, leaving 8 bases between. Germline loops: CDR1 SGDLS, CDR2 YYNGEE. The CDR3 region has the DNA TGTGCCAGCAGCGTACTCGGGGAGAACACTGAAGCTTTCTTT. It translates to CASSVLGENTEAFF.

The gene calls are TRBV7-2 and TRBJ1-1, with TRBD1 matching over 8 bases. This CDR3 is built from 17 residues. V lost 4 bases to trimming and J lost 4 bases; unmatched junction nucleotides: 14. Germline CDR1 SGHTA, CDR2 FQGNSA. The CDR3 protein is CASSSSAGGIFGTEAFF. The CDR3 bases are TGTGCCAGCAGCTCCTCGGCAGGGGGCATATTCGGCACTGAAGCTTTCTTT.

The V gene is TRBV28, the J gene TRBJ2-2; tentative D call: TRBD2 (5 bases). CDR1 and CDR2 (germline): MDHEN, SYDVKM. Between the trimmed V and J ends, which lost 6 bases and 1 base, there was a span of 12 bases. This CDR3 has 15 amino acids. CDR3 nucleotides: TGTGCCAGCAGGACGAGCGGAGGGAACACCGGGGAGCTGTTTTTT. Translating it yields CASRTSGGNTGELFF.

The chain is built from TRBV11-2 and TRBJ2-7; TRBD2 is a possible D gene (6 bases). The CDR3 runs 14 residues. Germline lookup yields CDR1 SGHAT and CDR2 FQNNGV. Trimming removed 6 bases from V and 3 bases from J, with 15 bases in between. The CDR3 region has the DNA TGTGCCAGCAGTCTGGGTGGGGGAGGCTACGAGCAGTACTTC. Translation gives CASSLGGGGYEQYF.

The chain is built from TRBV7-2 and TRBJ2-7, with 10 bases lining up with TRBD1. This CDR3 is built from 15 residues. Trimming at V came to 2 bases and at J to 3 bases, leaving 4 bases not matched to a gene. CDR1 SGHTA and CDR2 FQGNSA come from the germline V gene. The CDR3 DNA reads TGTGCCAGCAGCTTACTGGGGACAGGGGACTACGAGCAGTACTTC. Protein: CASSLLGTGDYEQYF.

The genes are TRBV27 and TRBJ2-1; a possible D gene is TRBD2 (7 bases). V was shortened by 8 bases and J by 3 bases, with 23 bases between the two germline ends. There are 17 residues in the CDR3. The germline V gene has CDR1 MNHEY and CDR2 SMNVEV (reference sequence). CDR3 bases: TGTGCCAGCCGCTCAGGGGAGGCGGGAGCTATCTACAATGAGCAGTTCTTC. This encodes CASRSGEAGAIYNEQFF.

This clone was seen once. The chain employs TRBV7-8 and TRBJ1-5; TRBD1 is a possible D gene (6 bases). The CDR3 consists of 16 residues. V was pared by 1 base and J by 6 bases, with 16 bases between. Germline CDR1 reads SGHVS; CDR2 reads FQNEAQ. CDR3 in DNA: TGTGCCAGCAGCTTAGGTAGGGGGGGCCCAAGTCAGCCCCAGCATTTT. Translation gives CASSLGRGGPSQPQHF.

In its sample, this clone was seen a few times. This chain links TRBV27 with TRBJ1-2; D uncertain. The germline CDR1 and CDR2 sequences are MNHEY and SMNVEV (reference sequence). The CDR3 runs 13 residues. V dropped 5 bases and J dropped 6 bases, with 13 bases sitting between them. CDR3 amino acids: CASSLLDGNGYTF. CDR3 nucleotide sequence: TGTGCCAGCAGTCTTTTGGACGGGAATGGCTACACCTTC.

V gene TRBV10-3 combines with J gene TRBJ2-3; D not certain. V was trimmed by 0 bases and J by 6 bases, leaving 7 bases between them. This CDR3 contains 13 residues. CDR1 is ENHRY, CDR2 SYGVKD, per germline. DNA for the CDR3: TGTGCCATCAGTGAGTCACCCGGGGATACGCAGTATTTT. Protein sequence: CAISESPGDTQYF.

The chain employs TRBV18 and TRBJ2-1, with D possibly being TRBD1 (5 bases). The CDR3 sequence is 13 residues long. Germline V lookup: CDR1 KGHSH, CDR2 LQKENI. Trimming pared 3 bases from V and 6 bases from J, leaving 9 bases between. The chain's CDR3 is CASSPIGVNEQFF. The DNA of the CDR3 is TGTGCCAGCTCACCCATAGGGGTCAATGAGCAGTTCTTC.

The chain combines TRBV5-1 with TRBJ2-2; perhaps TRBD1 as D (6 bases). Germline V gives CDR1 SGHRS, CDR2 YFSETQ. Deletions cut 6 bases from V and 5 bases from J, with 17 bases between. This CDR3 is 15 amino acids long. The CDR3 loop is CASKPEAGTTGELFF. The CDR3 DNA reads TGCGCCAGCAAACCGGAGGCAGGGACAACCGGGGAGCTGTTTTTT.

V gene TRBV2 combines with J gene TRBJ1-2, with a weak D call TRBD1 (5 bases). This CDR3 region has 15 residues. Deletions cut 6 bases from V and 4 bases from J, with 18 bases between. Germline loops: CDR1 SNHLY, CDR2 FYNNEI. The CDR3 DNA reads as TGTGCCAGCAGGGGCATCGACAGTGTGGTCTATGGCTACACCTTC. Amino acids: CASRGIDSVVYGYTF.

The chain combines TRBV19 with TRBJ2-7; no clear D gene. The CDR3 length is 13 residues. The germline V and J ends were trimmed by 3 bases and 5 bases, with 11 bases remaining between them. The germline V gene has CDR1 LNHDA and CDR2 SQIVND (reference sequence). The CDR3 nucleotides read TGTGCCAGTAGTATTCGCCAGCGCCACGAGCAGTACTTC. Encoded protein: CASSIRQRHEQYF. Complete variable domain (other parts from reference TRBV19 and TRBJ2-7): DGGITQSPKYLFRKEGQNVTLSCEQNLNHDAMYWYRQDPGQGLRLIYYSQIVNDFQKGDIAEGYSVSREKKESFPLTVTSAQKNPTAFYLCASSIRQRHEQYFGPGTRLTVT.

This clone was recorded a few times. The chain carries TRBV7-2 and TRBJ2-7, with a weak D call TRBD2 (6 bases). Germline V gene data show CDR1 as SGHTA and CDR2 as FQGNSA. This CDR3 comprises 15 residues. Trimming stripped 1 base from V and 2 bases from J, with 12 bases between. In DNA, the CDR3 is TGTGCCAGCAGCTTAGGGGGCCTAGCGACCTACGAGCAGTACTTC. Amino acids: CASSLGGLATYEQYF.

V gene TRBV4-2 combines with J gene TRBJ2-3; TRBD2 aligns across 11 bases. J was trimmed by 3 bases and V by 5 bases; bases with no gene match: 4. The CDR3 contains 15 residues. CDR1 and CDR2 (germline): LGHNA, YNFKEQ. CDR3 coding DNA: TGTGCCAGCAGCTCTCTAGCGGGAGGAACAGATACGCAGTATTTT. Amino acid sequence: CASSSLAGGTDTQYF.

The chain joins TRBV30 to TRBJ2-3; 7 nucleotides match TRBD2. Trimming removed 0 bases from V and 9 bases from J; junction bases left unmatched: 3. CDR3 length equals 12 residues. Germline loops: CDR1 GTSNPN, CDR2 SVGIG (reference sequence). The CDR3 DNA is TGTGCCTGGAGTGTAGAGACTAGCACGCAGTATTTT. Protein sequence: CAWSVETSTQYF.

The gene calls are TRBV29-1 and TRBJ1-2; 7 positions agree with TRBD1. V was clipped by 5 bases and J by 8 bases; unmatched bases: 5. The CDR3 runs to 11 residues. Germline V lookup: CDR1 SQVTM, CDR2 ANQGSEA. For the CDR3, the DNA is TGCAGCGTTAAGACAGGGTTGGGCTACACCTTC. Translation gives CSVKTGLGYTF.

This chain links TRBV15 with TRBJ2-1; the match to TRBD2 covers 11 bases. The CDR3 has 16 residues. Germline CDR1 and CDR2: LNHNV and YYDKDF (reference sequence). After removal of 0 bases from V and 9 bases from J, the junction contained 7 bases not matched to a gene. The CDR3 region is CATSRDIAGGSGEQFF. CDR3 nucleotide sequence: TGTGCCACCAGCAGAGACATAGCGGGAGGGTCAGGTGAGCAGTTCTTC.

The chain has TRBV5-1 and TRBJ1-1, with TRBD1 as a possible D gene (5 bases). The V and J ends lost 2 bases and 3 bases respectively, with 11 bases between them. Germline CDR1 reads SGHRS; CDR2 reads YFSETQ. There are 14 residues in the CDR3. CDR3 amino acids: CASSFRATDTEAFF. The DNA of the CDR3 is TGCGCCAGCAGCTTCAGGGCGACGGACACTGAAGCTTTCTTT.

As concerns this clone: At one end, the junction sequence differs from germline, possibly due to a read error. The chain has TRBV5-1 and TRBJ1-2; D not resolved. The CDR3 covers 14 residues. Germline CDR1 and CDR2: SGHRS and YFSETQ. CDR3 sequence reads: CASSLGRFNDGYTF. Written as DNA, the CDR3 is TGCGCCAGCAGCTTGGGCAGGTTTAACGATGGCTACACCTTC.

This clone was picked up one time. The CDR3 region is CASSQGTENYGYTF. The CDR3 bases are TGCGCCAGCAGCCAGGGGACAGAGAACTATGGCTACACCTTC. The gene calls are TRBV4-3 and TRBJ1-2; 7 nucleotides align to TRBD1. This CDR3 region has 14 residues. Per the germline V gene, CDR1 is LGHNA and CDR2 is YSLEER. The junction had 3 bases not matched to a gene; V was cut back by 3 bases and J by 2 bases.

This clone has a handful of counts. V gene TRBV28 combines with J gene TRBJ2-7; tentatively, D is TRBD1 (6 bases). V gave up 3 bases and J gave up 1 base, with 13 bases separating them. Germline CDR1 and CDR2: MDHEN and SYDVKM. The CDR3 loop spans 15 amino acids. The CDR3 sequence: CASSFVQGWSYEQYF. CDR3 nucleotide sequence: TGTGCCAGCAGTTTTGTTCAGGGGTGGTCCTACGAGCAGTACTTC.

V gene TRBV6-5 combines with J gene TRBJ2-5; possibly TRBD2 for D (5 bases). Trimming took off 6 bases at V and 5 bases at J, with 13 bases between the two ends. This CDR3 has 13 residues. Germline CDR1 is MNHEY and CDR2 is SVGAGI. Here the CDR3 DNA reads TGTGCCAGCAGGCGGGCCTCTTGGGAGACCCAGTACTTC. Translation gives CASRRASWETQYF.

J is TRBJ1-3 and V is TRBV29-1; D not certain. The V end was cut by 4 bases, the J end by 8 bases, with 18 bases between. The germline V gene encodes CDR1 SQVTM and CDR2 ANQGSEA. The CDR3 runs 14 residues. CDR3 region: CSVADRRMADTIYF. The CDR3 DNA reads TGCAGCGTTGCGGATCGGAGGATGGCCGACACCATATATTTT.

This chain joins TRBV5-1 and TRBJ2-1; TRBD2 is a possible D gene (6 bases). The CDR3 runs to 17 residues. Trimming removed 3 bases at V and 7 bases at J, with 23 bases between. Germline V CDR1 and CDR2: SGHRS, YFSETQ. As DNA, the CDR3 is TGCGCCAGCAGCTCCCTGGGTGGGACCGGTGGGGGGAATGAGCAGTTCTTC. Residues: CASSSLGGTGGGNEQFF.

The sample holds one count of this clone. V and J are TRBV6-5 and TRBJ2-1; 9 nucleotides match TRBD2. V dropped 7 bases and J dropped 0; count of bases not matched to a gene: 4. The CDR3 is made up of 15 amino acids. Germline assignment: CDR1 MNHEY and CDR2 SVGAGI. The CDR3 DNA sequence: TGTGCCAGCACCCAGACTAGCGGCTCCTACAATGAGCAGTTCTTC. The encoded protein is CASTQTSGSYNEQFF.

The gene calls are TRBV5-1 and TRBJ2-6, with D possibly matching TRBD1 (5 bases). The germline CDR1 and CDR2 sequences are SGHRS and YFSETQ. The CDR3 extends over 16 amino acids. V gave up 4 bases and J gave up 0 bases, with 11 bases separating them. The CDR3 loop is CASSADTGSGANVLTF. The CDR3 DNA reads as TGCGCCAGCAGCGCAGATACAGGCTCTGGGGCCAACGTCCTGACTTTC.

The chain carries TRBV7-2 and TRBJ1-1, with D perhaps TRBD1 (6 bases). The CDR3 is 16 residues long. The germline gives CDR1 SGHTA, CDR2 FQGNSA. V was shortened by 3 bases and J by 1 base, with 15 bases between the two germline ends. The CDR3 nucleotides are TGTGCCAGCAGCTTGGGTCAGGGGCTTGGGAACACTGAAGCTTTCTTT. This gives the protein CASSLGQGLGNTEAFF.